This T cell receptor (beta chain) is drawn from a study of shared clonotypes between healthy human individuals. The V gene's germline CDR1 is LNHDA and CDR2 SQIVND (reference sequence). The CDR3 totals 14 residues. Trimming left V 5 bases short and J 4 bases short, with 15 bases between. Positive CCR7 selection of CD45RO-negative cells yielded the naive CD8 cells, and terminally differentiated effector memory CD45RA+ cells were excluded. Generated by immunoSEQ multiplex PCR, the TCRdb table keeps only in-frame clones and is missing some. The sample gives 800,000 to 950,000 clones, 95% to 97% of which show up once; about 0.25% is in the top ten.

The specimen was naive CD8+ T cells sorted from blood. The source is a man younger than 45 in good health. The chain joins TRBV19 to TRBJ2-7; D is perhaps TRBD1 (6 bases). This chain's CDR3 is CASSVSGATYEQYF. The CDR3 bases are TGTGCCAGTAGTGTGTCAGGGGCAACTTACGAGCAGTACTTC.